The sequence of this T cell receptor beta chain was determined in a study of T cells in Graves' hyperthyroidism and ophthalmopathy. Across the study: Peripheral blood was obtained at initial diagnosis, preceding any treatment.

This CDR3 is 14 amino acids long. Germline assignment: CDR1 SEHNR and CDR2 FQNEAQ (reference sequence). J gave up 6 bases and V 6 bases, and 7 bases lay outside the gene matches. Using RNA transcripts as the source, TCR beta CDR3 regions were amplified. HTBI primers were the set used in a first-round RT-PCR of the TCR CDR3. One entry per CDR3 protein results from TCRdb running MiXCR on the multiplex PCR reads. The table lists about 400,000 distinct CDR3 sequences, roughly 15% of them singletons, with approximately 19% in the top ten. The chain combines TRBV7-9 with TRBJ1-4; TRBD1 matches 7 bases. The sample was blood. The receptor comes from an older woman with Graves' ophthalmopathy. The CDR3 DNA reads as TGTGCCAGCAGACCTCAGGGGGGGGATGAAAAACTGTTTTTT. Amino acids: CASRPQGGDEKLFF.